The 16 T cell receptor beta chains listed next were all sequenced from one sample in a study of blood T cells in healthy people across ages (dated by TCRdb to between 2015 and 2017). The library was obtained by 5' RACE. Data came from an Illumina HiSeq 2500. A second roughly 6 to 12 cycle PCR used a sample-barcoded 5' primer and a J-beta primer mix. Through fastp at Q25 and MiXCR, TCRdb rebuilt clones from the public reads, retaining in-frame beta chains. Rows with one shared CDR3 protein collapse into an entry with the most common genes and DNA. The sample table lists roughly 700,000 distinct CDR3 sequences, 45% to 50% of them with a count of one. 25% to 35% of the sample is in the top ten clones. Material for sequencing was blood. All receptors come from a woman between 55 and 75 years old in good health.

A few counts support this clonotype. Here the CDR3 DNA reads TGTGCCAGCTCAGCGGGCAGTCTGGGAGAGACCCAGTACTTC. It specifies CASSAGSLGETQYF. The chain links TRBV6-5 to TRBJ2-5; D might be TRBD2 (6 bases). The length of the CDR3 is 14 residues. V was pared by 8 bases and J by 4 bases, with 17 bases between. CDR1 MNHEY and CDR2 SVGAGI come from the germline V gene.

This clonotype was found a few times. The V gene is TRBV28, the J gene TRBJ2-3; D is unclear. V dropped 3 bases and J dropped 6 bases, with 16 bases sitting between them. The CDR3 length is 15 residues. Germline lookup yields CDR1 MDHEN and CDR2 SYDVKM. As DNA, the CDR3 is TGTGCCAGCAGTTTGAGTCAAGGGTTAGCCGATACGCAGTATTTT. This sequence encodes CASSLSQGLADTQYF.

V usage is TRBV10-3 and J usage is TRBJ2-1, with D perhaps matching TRBD1 (6 bases). Germline V CDR1 and CDR2: ENHRY, SYGVKD. The CDR3 runs 13 residues. V was cut by 10 bases and J by 2 bases, with 12 bases left in between. CDR3 in DNA: TGTGCCAACAATCAGGGGCCCTACAATGAGCAGTTCTTC. Residues: CANNQGPYNEQFF.

This clonotype was counted a few times. This chain uses TRBV25-1 with TRBJ2-5; D is unresolved. CDR3 size: 12 residues. V lost 4 bases, J lost 11 bases, and 14 bases lay in between. Germline assignment: CDR1 MGHDK and CDR2 SYGVNS. CDR3 nucleotides: TGTGCCAGCAGTGGATCTTCAGACGGGCAGTACTTC. Its protein is CASSGSSDGQYF.

The V call is TRBV5-1, the J call TRBJ2-5, with D tentatively TRBD1 or TRBD2 (6 bases each). Germline V gives CDR1 SGHRS, CDR2 YFSETQ. This CDR3 region has 18 residues. V lost 0 bases to trimming and J lost 11 bases, with 29 bases between them. The CDR3 sequence: CASSLAPVGGAGGNEQYF. The CDR3 nucleotides read TGCGCCAGCAGCTTGGCCCCGGTGGGGGGCGCAGGTGGTAATGAGCAGTACTTC.

The chain uses TRBV29-1 and TRBJ1-4, with D unresolved. Germline values: CDR1 SQVTM, CDR2 ANQGSEA. This CDR3 spans 13 amino acids. Trimming left V 5 bases short and J 6 bases short, with 13 bases between. This CDR3 is CSVCVGSDEKLFF. The CDR3 DNA sequence: TGCAGCGTTTGTGTCGGATCTGATGAAAAACTGTTTTTT.

This clonotype was picked up a small number of times. This chain connects TRBV6-6 to TRBJ2-5, with 10 bases fitting TRBD2. This CDR3 is built from 17 residues. The junction had 13 bases not matched to a gene; V was cut back by 4 bases and J by 5 bases. Germline CDR1 MNHNY, CDR2 SVGAGI (reference sequence). For the CDR3, the DNA is TGTGCCAGCAGTTCAAGGCCTGGACTAGCGGCCTCGGAGACCCAGTACTTC. Translation gives CASSSRPGLAASETQYF.

This chain links TRBV2 with TRBJ2-6; TRBD2 might be the D (6 bases). V was trimmed by 8 bases and J by 3 bases, leaving 20 bases between them. The CDR3 length is 17 residues. CDR1 and CDR2 from the germline V gene are SNHLY and FYNNEI. CDR3 sequence (DNA): TGTGCCAGCGTTGTGCGGGGAGCAGGGAGTGGGGCCAACGTCCTGACTTTC. Protein sequence: CASVVRGAGSGANVLTF.

This clonotype came up a few times. V gene TRBV12-3 or TRBV12-4 combines with J gene TRBJ1-5; D is ambiguous. The CDR3 runs 13 residues. V was clipped by 8 bases and J by 4 bases, with 12 bases between them. CDR3 DNA sequence: TGTGCCAGCGCACCCGCCGGGAATCAGCCCCAGCATTTT. It is translated as CASAPAGNQPQHF.

A note on this clonotype: This sequence may be a read error, since a much larger clone differs from it by one base. The V and J genes are TRBV5-1 and TRBJ2-7; D remains ambiguous. The V and J ends lost 4 bases and 1 base respectively, with 12 bases between them. Germline CDR1 reads SGHRS; CDR2 reads YFSETQ. There are 14 residues in the CDR3. The CDR3 DNA reads as TGCGCCAGCAGCGATGATGGAATTTCCTACGAGCAGTACTTC. This codes for CASSDDGISYEQYF.

The chain links TRBV4-3 to TRBJ2-4; D call uncertain. Germline V gene data show CDR1 as LGHNA and CDR2 as YSLEER. The CDR3 runs to 16 residues. V dropped 1 base and J dropped 0 bases, with 10 bases sitting between them. CDR3: CASSQGIGLAKNIQYF. The CDR3 nucleotides are TGCGCCAGCAGCCAAGGAATCGGTCTAGCCAAAAACATTCAGTACTTC.

V and J are TRBV7-2 and TRBJ2-1; 8 bases fit TRBD2. The junction had 4 bases not matched to a gene; V was cut back by 6 bases and J by 0 bases. The CDR3 consists of 15 residues. From germline, CDR1 is SGHTA and CDR2 FQGNSA. The CDR3 reads CASRVAGNSYNEQFF. CDR3 nucleotides: TGTGCCAGCAGGGTAGCGGGAAACTCCTACAATGAGCAGTTCTTC.

The CDR3 DNA sequence: TGTGCCAGCAGTTTAGGACCTAGAGGGACAGCTTATGGCTACACCTTC. It translates to CASSLGPRGTAYGYTF. J is TRBJ1-2 and V is TRBV12-3 or TRBV12-4; 7 bases are shared with TRBD1. This CDR3 has 16 amino acids. The J segment lost 5 bases and the V segment lost 1 base, leaving 10 bases of the junction unmatched.

Turning to this clonotype: Sequence at one end of the junction differs from germline and may be a read error. V and J are TRBV4-1 and TRBJ2-1; D is undetermined. Looked up from germline, CDR1 is MGHRA and CDR2 is YSYEKL. CDR3 length: 15 residues. The CDR3 nucleotides are TGCGCCAGCATCCAAAAGGCCGTTTCCTACAATGAGCAGTTCTTC. It translates to CASIQKAVSYNEQFF.

V gene TRBV24-1 combines with J gene TRBJ2-3; 10 bases agree with TRBD2. CDR1 KGHDR and CDR2 SFDVKD come from the germline V gene. This CDR3 spans 16 amino acids. Germline trimming cut 5 bases from V and 4 bases from J; bases unmatched to any gene: 8. The CDR3 loop reads CATSAGLAGVSDTQYF. Written as DNA, the CDR3 is TGTGCCACCAGTGCAGGGCTAGCGGGGGTTTCAGATACGCAGTATTTT.

The sample holds a few counts of this clonotype. The V and J genes are TRBV12-3 or TRBV12-4 and TRBJ2-5; 9 nucleotides align to TRBD1. The DNA end is a closer match to TRBJ2-7, so the J assignment may be wrong. The CDR3 is 14 amino acids. CDR3 sequence reads: CASIQTGTGSEQYF. For the CDR3, the DNA is TGTGCCAGCATTCAAACCGGGACAGGGTCCGAGCAGTACTTC.